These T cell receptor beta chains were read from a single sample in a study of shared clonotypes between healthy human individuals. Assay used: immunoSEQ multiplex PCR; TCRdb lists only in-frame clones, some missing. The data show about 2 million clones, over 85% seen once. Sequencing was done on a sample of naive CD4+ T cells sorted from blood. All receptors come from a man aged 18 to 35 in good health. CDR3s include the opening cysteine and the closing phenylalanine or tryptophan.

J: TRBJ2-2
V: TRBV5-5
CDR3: CASSLSPNTGELFF

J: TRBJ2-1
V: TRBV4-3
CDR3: CASSQEGTSGIYNEQFF

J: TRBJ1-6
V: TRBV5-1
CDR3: CASSPGGANNSPLHF

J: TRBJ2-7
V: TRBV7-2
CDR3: CASSLRRQTYEQYF

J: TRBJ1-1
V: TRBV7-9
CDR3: CASRADEFMNTEAFF

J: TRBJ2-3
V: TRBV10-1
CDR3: CASSAGTGGSTDTQYF

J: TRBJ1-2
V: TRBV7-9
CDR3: CASSLGTRPDYGYTF

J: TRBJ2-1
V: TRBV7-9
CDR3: CASSFSGRSSYNEQFF

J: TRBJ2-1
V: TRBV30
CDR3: CAWTVLGAGEQFF

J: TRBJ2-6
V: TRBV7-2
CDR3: CASSLDSSGANVLTF

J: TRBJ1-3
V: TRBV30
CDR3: CAWTQSPGNTIYF

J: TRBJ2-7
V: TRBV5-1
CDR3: CASSPAGRSYEQYF

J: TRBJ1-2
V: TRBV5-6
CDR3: CASSLGQSNYGYTF

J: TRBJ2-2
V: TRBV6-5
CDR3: CASSPDRGGGELFF

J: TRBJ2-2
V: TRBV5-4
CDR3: CASSSGTANTGELFF

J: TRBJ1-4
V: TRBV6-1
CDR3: CASSGQGNEKLFF

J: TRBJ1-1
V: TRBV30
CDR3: CAWSETGKRGTEAFF

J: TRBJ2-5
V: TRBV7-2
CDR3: CASSLRRETQYF

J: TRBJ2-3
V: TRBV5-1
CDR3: CASSSAGTSGGADTQYF

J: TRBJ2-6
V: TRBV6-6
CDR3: CASSYVGGANVLTF

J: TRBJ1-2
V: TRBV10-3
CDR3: CAISEAPPGLYGYTF

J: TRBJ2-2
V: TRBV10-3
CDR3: CAISDGTGRPGELFF

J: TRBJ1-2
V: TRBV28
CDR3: CASSARLGYTF

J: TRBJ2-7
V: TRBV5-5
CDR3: CASTQTGLSSYEQYF

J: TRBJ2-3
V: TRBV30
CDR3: CAWSLHSGTTDTQYF

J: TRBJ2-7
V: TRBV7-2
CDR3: CASSSTSGGTYEQYF

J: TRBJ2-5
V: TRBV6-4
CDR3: CASSPLGVEGETQYF

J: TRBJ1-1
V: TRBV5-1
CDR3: CASSLTWANTEAFF

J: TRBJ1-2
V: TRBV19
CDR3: CASSRSTGDFGYTF

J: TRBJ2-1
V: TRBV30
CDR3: CAWSRLAGPNEQFF

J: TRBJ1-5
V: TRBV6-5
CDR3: CASSLSVGSNQPQHF

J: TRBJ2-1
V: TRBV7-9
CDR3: CASSSRGQRGNEQFF

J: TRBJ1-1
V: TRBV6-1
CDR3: CASSEERVGKTEAFF

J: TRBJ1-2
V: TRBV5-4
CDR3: CASSPGQGNNYGYTF

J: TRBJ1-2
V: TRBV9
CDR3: CASSAGTGVEGYTF

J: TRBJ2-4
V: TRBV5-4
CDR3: CASSPTGGAGGNIQYF

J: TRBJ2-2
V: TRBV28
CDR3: CASRYRNTGELFF

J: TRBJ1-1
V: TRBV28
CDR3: CASSLRQGEAFF

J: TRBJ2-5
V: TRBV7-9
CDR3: CASSLARQPLGKTQYF

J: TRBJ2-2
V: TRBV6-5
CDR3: CASTQGVTGELFF

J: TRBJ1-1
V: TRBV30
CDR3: CAWSLQGILNTEAFF

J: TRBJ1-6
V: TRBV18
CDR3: CASSDITGQSSSPLHF

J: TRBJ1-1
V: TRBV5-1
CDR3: CASSLETNTEAFF

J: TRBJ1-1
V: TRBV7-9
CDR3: CASSLASWGSGTEAFF

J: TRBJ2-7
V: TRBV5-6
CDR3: CASTPSRSLYEQYF

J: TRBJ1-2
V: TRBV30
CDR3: CAWIPDRHYGYTF

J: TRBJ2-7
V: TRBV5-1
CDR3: CASSWEGLSAYEQYF

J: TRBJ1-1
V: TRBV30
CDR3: CAWGVNTEAFF

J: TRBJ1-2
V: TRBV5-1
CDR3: CASSLSTFDGYTF

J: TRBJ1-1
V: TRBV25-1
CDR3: CASRSGTMNTEAFF